One sample yielded the 23 T cell receptor beta chains listed below, sequenced in a study of control samples from healthy donors and cancer patients. Sequencing was performed with immunoSEQ multiplex PCR; in TCRdb, only in-frame clones are kept and a portion is missing. The top ten clones hold about 15% of a sample with tens of thousands of clones, 70% of them seen once. Sequenced sample: formalin-fixed, paraffin-embedded tissue. The receptors come from a male donor with melanoma.

CDR3 protein: CASSPEHPTDTQYF. Written as DNA, the CDR3 is TGCGCCAGCAGCCCCGAACACCCCACAGATACGCAGTATTTT. V gene TRBV5-1 combines with J gene TRBJ2-3, with no clear D. Trimming stripped 4 bases from V and 2 bases from J, with 11 bases between. The CDR3 covers 14 residues. The germline V gene encodes CDR1 SGHRS and CDR2 YFSETQ.

The chain uses TRBV10-3 and TRBJ2-7; TRBD1 agrees at 9 bases. The CDR3 has 12 residues. Germline V gene data show CDR1 as ENHRY and CDR2 as SYGVKD. J lost 4 bases, V lost 10 bases, and 5 bases had no gene match. CDR3 sequence: CASGTGSYEQYF. The CDR3 nucleotides read TGTGCCAGCGGGACAGGGTCGTACGAGCAGTACTTC.

The chain links TRBV7-6 to TRBJ2-7, with D hard to call. Per germline, CDR1 SGHVS and CDR2 FNYEAQ. The CDR3 contains 14 residues. V lost 5 bases to trimming and J lost 5 bases, with 16 bases between them. The CDR3 DNA reads as TGTGCCAGCAGCCCCACTCCAGGACGCAACGAGCAGTACTTC. Translation: CASSPTPGRNEQYF.

The V gene is TRBV9, the J gene TRBJ2-5; D may correspond to TRBD1 or TRBD2 (5 bases each). This CDR3 comprises 15 residues. V lost 6 bases, J lost 4 bases, and 19 bases lay in between. Germline-derived CDR1 and CDR2 are SGDLS and YYNGEE. The CDR3 DNA reads TGTGCCAGCACCCGGGACGGACAAGGCCTAGAGACCCAGTACTTC. It codes for CASTRDGQGLETQYF.

The chain employs TRBV19 and TRBJ2-1; TRBD2 aligns across 14 bases. Germline CDR1 is LNHDA and CDR2 is SQIVND (reference sequence). The CDR3 is 16 residues long. V shed 9 bases, J shed 7 bases, and the junction held 11 bases outside the gene matches. CDR3 bases: TGTGCCAGCACGACTAGCGGGAGGGCCATATTTAATGAGCAGTTCTTC. Translated, it gives CASTTSGRAIFNEQFF. The whole variable domain, remainder taken from reference TRBV19 and TRBJ2-1, is DGGITQSPKYLFRKEGQNVTLSCEQNLNHDAMYWYRQDPGQGLRLIYYSQIVNDFQKGDIAEGYSVSREKKESFPLTVTSAQKNPTAFYLCASTTSGRAIFNEQFFGPGTRLTVL.

The rearrangement joins TRBV9 to TRBJ2-1; weak D call: TRBD2 (5 bases). V was clipped by 1 base and J by 5 bases, with 22 bases between them. The CDR3 spans 18 residues. Germline CDR1 and CDR2: SGDLS and YYNGEE. The CDR3 DNA reads TGTGCCAGCAGCGTACCCCACGGGGTAGGAGCCCTGAACAATGAGCAGTTCTTC. This sequence encodes CASSVPHGVGALNNEQFF.

This clone came up once. The chain has TRBV30 and TRBJ2-7; D ambiguous. Trimming took 3 bases from V and 6 from J, leaving 21 bases between them. The CDR3 is 15 amino acids. Per germline, CDR1 GTSNPN and CDR2 SVGIG (reference sequence). This chain's CDR3 is CAWRRTGLLPGEQYF. The CDR3 bases are TGTGCCTGGAGGCGAACGGGTCTCCTACCAGGCGAGCAGTACTTC.

In regard to this clone: The DNA is left out, because the CDR3 cannot be placed on it with certainty; the CDR3 is given as TCRdb lists it. The chain links TRBV24-1 to TRBJ2-4; the table calls TRBD1, which could not be checked here. The CDR3 is made up of 18 amino acids, end residues included. Per the germline V gene, CDR1 is KGHDR and CDR2 is SFDVKD. CDR3 sequence: CATSVPGGLAGAKNIQYF.

A note on this clone: Other DNA sequences within the sample encode an identical CDR3. This chain uses TRBV5-1 with TRBJ1-2; TRBD1 aligns across 10 bases. This CDR3 is built from 16 residues. V dropped 4 bases and J dropped 4; count of bases not matched to a gene: 10. The V gene's germline CDR1 is SGHRS and CDR2 YFSETQ. The CDR3 DNA is TGCGCCAGCAGCGACGGGACAGGGGCGACCTTCTATGGCTACACCTTC. Protein product: CASSDGTGATFYGYTF.

The rearrangement joins TRBV5-6 to TRBJ2-7; tentatively, D is TRBD1 or TRBD2 (5 bases each). This CDR3 is built from 13 residues. Per germline, CDR1 SGHDT and CDR2 YYEEEE. The V end was cut by 0 bases, the J end by 2 bases, with 6 bases between. The CDR3 protein is CASSLGDPYEQYF. The CDR3 nucleotides read TGTGCCAGCAGCTTGGGGGACCCCTACGAGCAGTACTTC.

The V and J genes are TRBV14 and TRBJ2-1, with D tentatively TRBD2 (5 bases). With 1 base removed from V and 2 bases from J, the gap between germline ends came to 21 bases. CDR1 and CDR2 (germline): SGHDN, FVKESK. The CDR3 is 19 residues long. In DNA, the CDR3 is TGTGCCAGCAGCCAAGTCGGAAAAGCGGCCACATGGCCCTACAATGAGCAGTTCTTC. It yields the protein CASSQVGKAATWPYNEQFF.

This clone was detected only a few times. This sequence joins TRBV7-6 and TRBJ2-1; D perhaps matches TRBD2 (7 bases). The CDR3 runs 18 residues. The germline V gene has CDR1 SGHVS and CDR2 FNYEAQ. Trimming stripped 5 bases from V and 3 bases from J, with 23 bases between. CDR3 sequence reads: CASSQKLAGDYFYNEQFF. CDR3 sequence (DNA): TGTGCCAGCAGCCAGAAATTGGCAGGGGACTACTTCTACAATGAGCAGTTCTTC. Looking up the rest from reference TRBV7-6 and TRBJ2-1 gives the full variable domain: GAGVSQSPRYKVTKRGQDVALRCDPISGHVSLYWYRQALGQGPEFLTYFNYEAQQDKSGLPNDRFSAERPEGSISTLTIQRTEQRDSAMYRCASSQKLAGDYFYNEQFFGPGTRLTVL.

The V and J genes are TRBV10-2 and TRBJ1-6; no firm D call. The germline V gene encodes CDR1 WSHSY and CDR2 SAAADI. The CDR3 consists of 16 residues. V gave up 1 base and J gave up 7 bases, with 14 bases separating them. The CDR3 nucleotides are TGCGCCAGCAGTGAGTGGAGGAAACAATCGAATTCACCCCTCCACTTT. It yields the protein CASSEWRKQSNSPLHF.

This clone was counted many times. CDR3 coding DNA: TGTGCCAGCAGCTTAGGTTCTGGAAACACCATATATTTT. Translation gives CASSLGSGNTIYF. This chain links TRBV11-3 with TRBJ1-3; D uncertain. The CDR3 contains 13 residues. Germline CDR1 reads SGHNT; CDR2 reads YENEEA. Trimming pared 1 base from V and 1 base from J, leaving 2 bases between.

The chain employs TRBV7-2 and TRBJ1-5; 7 bases line up with TRBD1. The CDR3 extends over 15 amino acids. Germline V gives CDR1 SGHTA, CDR2 FQGNSA. V shed 3 bases, J shed 4 bases, and the junction held 6 bases outside the gene matches. CDR3 in DNA: TGTGCCAGCAGCTTGTGGGACAGCCAGAATCAGCCCCAGCATTTT. This gives the protein CASSLWDSQNQPQHF.

This clone was picked up one time. This chain connects TRBV3-1 (or the pseudogene TRBV3-2) to TRBJ2-1; tentative D call: TRBD2 (6 bases). The CDR3 is 14 amino acids. Germline V gene sequence: CDR1 LGHDT, CDR2 YNNKEL (reference sequence). Trimming took 3 bases from V and 7 from J, leaving 13 bases between them. The CDR3 is CASSQSKGRNEQFF. Here the CDR3 DNA reads TGTGCCAGCAGCCAGAGCAAGGGGAGGAATGAGCAGTTCTTC.

The genes are TRBV18 and TRBJ2-7; TRBD1 might be the D (6 bases). The CDR3 runs 14 residues. Germline assignment: CDR1 KGHSH and CDR2 LQKENI. The V end was cut by 4 bases, the J end by 12 bases, with 22 bases between. The CDR3 nucleotides are TGTGCCAGCTCACTTAGGACAGAGACCCGATCGTGGTACTTC. Its protein is CASSLRTETRSWYF.

This clone was observed a single time. The chain uses TRBV19 and TRBJ2-1, with D perhaps given as TRBD1 or TRBD2 (5 bases each). CDR3 size: 16 residues. The germline V gene encodes CDR1 LNHDA and CDR2 SQIVND (reference sequence). Trimming stripped 3 bases from V and 5 bases from J, with 17 bases between. The CDR3 nucleotides read TGTGCCAGTAGTATGGGGGTCCGGCTTACTAACAATGAGCAGTTCTTC. This translates into CASSMGVRLTNNEQFF.

The chain employs TRBV4-1 and TRBJ2-7; TRBD2 is a possible D gene (6 bases). This CDR3 has 15 amino acids. Trimming took off 1 base at V and 12 bases at J, with 22 bases between the two ends. CDR1 is MGHRA and CDR2 is YSYEKL in the germline V gene. The chain's CDR3 is CASSQARAGPYPRYF. The CDR3 DNA reads as TGCGCCAGCAGCCAAGCGAGGGCGGGACCCTACCCCCGGTACTTC.

V is TRBV5-4 and J is TRBJ2-5; no definite D call. CDR1 is SGHNT and CDR2 is YYREEE in the germline V gene (reference sequence). V was cut by 4 bases and J by 7 bases, with 11 bases left in between. The CDR3 is made up of 12 amino acids. Written as DNA, the CDR3 is TGTGCCAGCAGCGCCCCCCTCGGGACCCAGTACTTC. Its translation: CASSAPLGTQYF.

The chain is built from TRBV11-2 and TRBJ2-1, with 13 bases identical to TRBD2. CDR3 length equals 18 residues. Germline V gene sequence: CDR1 SGHAT, CDR2 FQNNGV. V lost 0 bases, J lost 4 bases, and 6 bases stayed unmatched. The CDR3 loop is CASSLDGGLAGAYNEQFF. CDR3 DNA: TGTGCCAGCAGCTTAGACGGAGGACTAGCGGGAGCATACAATGAGCAGTTCTTC.

This clone was seen just once. One end of the junction is discordant with germline, which a read error may explain. The chain carries TRBV29-1 and TRBJ2-3; D is perhaps TRBD2 (8 bases). CDR3 length: 16 amino acids. CDR1 and CDR2 (germline): SQVTM, ANQGSEA. CDR3 sequence: CSVVNRGGGRTDTQYF. DNA of the CDR3: TGCAGCGTGGTCAACAGGGGCGGCGGGAGGACCGATACACAGTATTTT.

The chain combines TRBV6-6 with TRBJ2-2; 11 bases line up with TRBD1. This CDR3 is 15 amino acids long. Germline loops: CDR1 MNHNY, CDR2 SVGAGI (reference sequence). The ends lost 5 bases at V and 3 bases at J; junction bases unmatched: 2. The CDR3 DNA sequence: TGTGCCAGCAGTCAGGGACAGGGGGACACCGGGGAGCTGTTTTTT. As protein: CASSQGQGDTGELFF.